The rows below give T cell receptor beta chains drawn from one sample of a study of blood T cell repertoires in COVID-19. Profiling relied on immunoSEQ multiplex PCR, and the TCRdb table lists in-frame clones only, not all of them. This table holds approximately 96,000 clones, nearly 95% found once. Source material: peripheral blood. The receptors were gathered from a human donor with active COVID-19. The donor label of this sample is uncertain. The CDR3 runs from the conserved cysteine through the conserved F or W. A D gene is named only where the DNA matches it firmly. Some rows have no size entry. The others give once, few or many, or a class for an expanded clone.

CDR3 protein | CDR3 DNA | V gene | D gene | J gene | clone size
CTSSQDRRQGSLAGPTQYF | TGCACCAGCAGCCAAGATCGTAGGCAGGGGTCCCTAGCGGGGCCAACGCAGTATTTT | TRBV1 | NA | TRBJ2-3 | NA
CASSQFSSGANVLTF | TGCGCCAGCAGCCAATTCTCCTCTGGGGCCAACGTCCTGACTTTC | TRBV4-3 | NA | TRBJ2-6 | NA
CATSDWTEETQYF | TGTGCCACCAGTGATTGGACAGAAGAGACCCAGTACTTC | TRBV24-1 | NA | TRBJ2-5 | NA
CATQRGQARDETQYF | TGCGCCACCCAAAGGGGACAGGCACGAGACGAGACCCAGTACTTC | TRBV5-1 | TRBD1 | TRBJ2-5 | NA
CASSQSGTYSRGGYTF | TGTGCCAGCAGCCAATCCGGGACATATTCCCGGGGCGGCTACACCTTC | TRBV3-1/TRBV3-2 | NA | TRBJ1-2 | NA
CASSYGQGPNEQYF | TGCGCCAGCAGCTATGGACAGGGCCCCAACGAGCAGTACTTC | TRBV5-1 | TRBD1 | TRBJ2-7 | NA
CASSSPPSSTDTQYF | TGTGCCAGCAGTTCCCCCCCCTCTAGCACAGATACGCAGTATTTT | TRBV6-5 | NA | TRBJ2-3 | NA
CASSEPGGASPLHF | TGTGCCAGCAGTGAACCAGGGGGCGCTTCACCCCTCCACTTT | TRBV2 | TRBD1 | TRBJ1-6 | NA
CASSLEGGRGQFF | TGTGCTAGCAGCTTAGAAGGCGGGAGGGGGCAGTTCTTC | TRBV7-7 | TRBD2 | TRBJ2-1 | NA
CASSFSSNGYTF | TGTGCCAGCAGTTTCTCAAGCAATGGCTACACCTTC | TRBV3-1/TRBV3-2 | NA | TRBJ1-2 | NA
CASSELSGGGTDTQYF | TGCGCCAGCAGTGAGTTAAGCGGGGGAGGCACAGATACGCAGTATTTT | TRBV10-1 | TRBD2 | TRBJ2-3 | NA
CATSEGQGAYEKLFF | TGTGCCACCAGTGAGGGACAGGGGGCATATGAAAAACTGTTTTTT | TRBV24-1 | TRBD1 | TRBJ1-4 | once
CASTTGTASSYNEQFF | TGTGCCAGCACCACCGGGACAGCGAGCTCCTACAATGAGCAGTTCTTC | TRBV5-4 | TRBD1 | TRBJ2-1 | NA
CASSIGTGGPYEQYF | TGTGCCAGCAGCATCGGGACAGGGGGCCCCTACGAGCAGTACTTC | TRBV5-4 | TRBD1 | TRBJ2-7 | NA
CASSSEPGLTDTQYF | TGTGCTAGCAGCTCAGAGCCGGGACTCACAGATACGCAGTATTTT | TRBV7-7 | NA | TRBJ2-3 | NA
CASSYLLAGVRAAYEQYF | TGTGCCAGCAGTTACCTGTTAGCGGGGGTGCGGGCAGCCTACGAGCAGTACTTC | TRBV6-2/TRBV6-3 | TRBD2 | TRBJ2-7 | NA
CSVGQSGYEQYF | TGCAGCGTGGGGCAGTCAGGCTACGAGCAGTACTTC | TRBV29-1 | NA | TRBJ2-7 | few
CASSSTAGQNYEQYF | TGTGCCAGCAGTTCGACCGCGGGACAGAACTACGAGCAGTACTTC | TRBV6-5 | NA | TRBJ2-7 | once
CASRIGTRTGELFF | TGTGCCAGTAGAATCGGGACTAGAACCGGGGAGCTGTTTTTT | TRBV19 | TRBD2 | TRBJ2-2 | NA
CASSQLPGLETQYF | TGCGCCAGCAGCCAACTACCGGGACTAGAGACCCAGTACTTC | TRBV4-1 | NA | TRBJ2-5 | NA
CASSGTSNTEAFF | TGTGCCAGCAGCGGTACATCGAACACTGAAGCTTTCTTT | TRBV7-9 | NA | TRBJ1-1 | NA
CASSQVAGGPVYEQYF | TGCGCCAGCAGCCAGGTAGCGGGAGGGCCGGTATACGAGCAGTACTTC | TRBV4-3 | TRBD2 | TRBJ2-7 | once
CASSRLPGELKAFF | TGTGCCAGCAGTCGCCTTCCCGGGGAGTTAAAGGCTTTCTTT | TRBV6-5 | NA | TRBJ1-1 | NA
CASSANSGRIYEQYF | TGTGCCAGTAGTGCCAATAGCGGGAGGATTTACGAGCAGTACTTC | TRBV19 | TRBD2 | TRBJ2-7 | NA
CASSNRTDTQYF | TGTGCCAGCAGTAACAGGACAGATACGCAGTATTTT | TRBV2 | NA | TRBJ2-3 | NA
CASSPVIAGGRQYF | TGCGCCAGCAGCCCCGTGATAGCGGGGGGACGGCAGTACTTC | TRBV4-1 | TRBD2 | TRBJ2-7 | NA
CAISARAGTQETQYF | TGTGCCATCAGTGCACGAGCGGGCACACAAGAGACCCAGTACTTC | TRBV10-3 | NA | TRBJ2-5 | NA
CASSLPPGGVDTEAFF | TGCGCCAGCAGCCTCCCTCCGGGAGGGGTAGACACTGAAGCTTTCTTT | TRBV4-1 | NA | TRBJ1-1 | NA
CASSRTLQGRETQYF | TGCGCCAGCAGCAGAACGCTACAGGGACGGGAGACCCAGTACTTC | TRBV5-1 | NA | TRBJ2-5 | NA
CASSPGRARFWAAGANVLTF | TGTGCCAGTAGCCCCGGGAGAGCTCGCTTTTGGGCAGCTGGGGCCAACGTCCTGACTTTC | TRBV19 | NA | TRBJ2-6 | NA
CASSFFSMQGSGYTF | TGTGCCAGCAGTTTCTTTTCAATGCAGGGTAGTGGCTACACCTTC | TRBV28 | NA | TRBJ1-2 | NA
CASSSRDRGHSGNTIYF | TGTGCCAGCAGCTCCCGGGACAGGGGACACTCTGGAAACACCATATATTTT | TRBV11-3 | TRBD1 | TRBJ1-3 | NA
CASGAGLGGRETQYF | TGCGCCAGCGGGGCTGGGCTTGGGGGCCGAGAGACCCAGTACTTC | TRBV23-1 | NA | TRBJ2-5 | NA
CATSRDPGGQRGYTF | TGTGCCACCAGCAGAGATCCGGGGGGCCAACGTGGCTACACCTTC | TRBV15 | NA | TRBJ1-2 | NA
CASKLATGELFF | TGTGCCAGCAAACTAGCCACCGGGGAGCTGTTTTTT | TRBV12-3/TRBV12-4 | NA | TRBJ2-2 | NA
CASTTGDSDTQYF | TGCGCCAGCACGACAGGGGATTCAGATACGCAGTATTTT | TRBV5-1 | TRBD1 | TRBJ2-3 | NA
CASSYPNNLTGRADTQYF | TGTGCCAGCAGTTACCCAAATAATCTAACAGGGCGCGCAGATACGCAGTATTTT | TRBV28 | NA | TRBJ2-3 | NA
CASSLDGIEGKLFF | TGTGCCAGCAGTTTAGACGGGATCGAGGGAAAACTGTTTTTT | TRBV27 | NA | TRBJ1-4 | NA
CASSLQQGASTDTQYF | TGTGCCAGCAGCTTACAGCAGGGGGCAAGCACAGATACGCAGTATTTT | TRBV11-2 | TRBD1 | TRBJ2-3 | NA
CASSFWTSADTQYF | TGTGCCAGCAGCTTTTGGACTAGTGCAGATACGCAGTATTTT | TRBV7-9 | TRBD2 | TRBJ2-3 | once
CASSPNGQFRNEQFF | TGTGCCAGCTCACCCAATGGACAATTCCGCAATGAGCAGTTCTTC | TRBV18 | NA | TRBJ2-1 | once
CASSAQGADGNTIYF | TGTGCCAGCAGCGCACAGGGGGCGGATGGAAACACCATATATTTT | TRBV11-2 | TRBD1 | TRBJ1-3 | NA
CASSQGLAGGQETQYF | TGTGCCAGCAGCCAAGGCCTAGCGGGGGGTCAAGAGACCCAGTACTTC | TRBV3-1/TRBV3-2 | TRBD2 | TRBJ2-5 | once
CASSGSGTNEQFF | TGCGCCAGCAGTGGTAGCGGGACCAATGAGCAGTTCTTC | TRBV10-1 | TRBD2 | TRBJ2-1 | NA
CASSMGRDRPYEQYF | TGTGCCAGTAGTATGGGCCGGGACAGACCCTACGAGCAGTACTTC | TRBV19 | TRBD1 | TRBJ2-7 | NA
CASSSGGYTF | TGTGCCAGCAGTTCAGGTGGCTACACCTTC | TRBV28 | NA | TRBJ1-2 | NA
CASNPTDGGKVAQHF | TGTGCCAGCAATCCAACAGACGGGGGAAAAGTGGCCCAGCATTTT | TRBV28 | NA | TRBJ1-5 | NA
CSAGDSANQPQHF | TGCAGCGCCGGGGACAGTGCGAATCAGCCCCAGCATTTT | TRBV29-1 | TRBD1 | TRBJ1-5 | NA
CASSLDGPAGADTQYF | TGCGCCAGCAGCTTGGACGGCCCCGCGGGAGCAGATACGCAGTATTTT | TRBV5-1 | TRBD2 | TRBJ2-3 | NA
CASSPRGGEQFF | TGCGCCAGCAGTCCCCGCGGGGGAGAGCAGTTCTTC | TRBV23-1 | TRBD2 | TRBJ2-1 | NA